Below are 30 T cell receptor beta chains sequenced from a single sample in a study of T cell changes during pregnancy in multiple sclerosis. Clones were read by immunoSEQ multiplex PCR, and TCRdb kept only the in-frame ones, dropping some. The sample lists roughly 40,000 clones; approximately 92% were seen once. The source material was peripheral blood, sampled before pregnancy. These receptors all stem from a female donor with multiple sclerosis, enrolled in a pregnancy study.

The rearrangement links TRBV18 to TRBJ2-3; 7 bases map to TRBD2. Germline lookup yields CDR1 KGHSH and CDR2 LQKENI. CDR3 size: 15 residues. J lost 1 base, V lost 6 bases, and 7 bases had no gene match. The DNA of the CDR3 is TGTGCCAGCTCTCAAGGACTAGAGGGCACAGATACGCAGTATTTT. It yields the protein CASSQGLEGTDTQYF.

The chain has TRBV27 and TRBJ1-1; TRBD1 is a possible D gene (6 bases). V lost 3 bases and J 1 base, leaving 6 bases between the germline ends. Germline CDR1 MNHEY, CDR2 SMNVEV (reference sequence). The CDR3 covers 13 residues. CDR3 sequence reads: CASSFRGNTEAFF. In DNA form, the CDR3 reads TGTGCCAGCAGTTTCAGGGGGAACACTGAAGCTTTCTTT.

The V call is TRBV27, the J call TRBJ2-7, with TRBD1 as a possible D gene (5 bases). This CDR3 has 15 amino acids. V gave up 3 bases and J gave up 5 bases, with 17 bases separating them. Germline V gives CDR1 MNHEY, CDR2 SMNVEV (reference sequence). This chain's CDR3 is CASSFEAGKIDEQYF. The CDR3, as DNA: TGTGCCAGCAGTTTTGAGGCAGGGAAAATAGACGAGCAGTACTTC.

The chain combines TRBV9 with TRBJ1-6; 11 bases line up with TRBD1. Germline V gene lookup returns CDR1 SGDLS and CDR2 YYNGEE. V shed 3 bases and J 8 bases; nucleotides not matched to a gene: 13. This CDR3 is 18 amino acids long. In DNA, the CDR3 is TGTGCCAGCAGCGATGGACAGGGGGCCAAGGGAGGTTATTCACCCCTCCACTTT. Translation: CASSDGQGAKGGYSPLHF.

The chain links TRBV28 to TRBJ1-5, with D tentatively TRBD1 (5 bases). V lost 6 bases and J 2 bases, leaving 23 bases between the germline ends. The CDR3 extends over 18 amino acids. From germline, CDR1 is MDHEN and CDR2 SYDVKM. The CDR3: CASSLPSPGRGGNQPQHF. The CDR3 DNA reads TGTGCCAGCAGCCTCCCCTCGCCCGGGAGGGGAGGCAATCAGCCCCAGCATTTT.

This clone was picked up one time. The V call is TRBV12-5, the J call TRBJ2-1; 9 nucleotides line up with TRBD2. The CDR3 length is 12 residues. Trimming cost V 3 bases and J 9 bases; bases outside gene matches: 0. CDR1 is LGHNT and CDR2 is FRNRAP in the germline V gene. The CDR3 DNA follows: TGTGCTAGTGGTTTACTAGCGGGTGAGCAGTTCTTC. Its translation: CASGLLAGEQFF.

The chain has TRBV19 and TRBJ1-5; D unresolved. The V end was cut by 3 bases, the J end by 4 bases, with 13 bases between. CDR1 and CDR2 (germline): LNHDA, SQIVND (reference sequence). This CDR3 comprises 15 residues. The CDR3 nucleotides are TGTGCCAGTAGTATCTTCACCCAGAGGAATCAGCCCCAGCATTTT. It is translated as CASSIFTQRNQPQHF.

CDR3 nucleotides: TGCGCCAGCAGCTGGTTAGCGGGAGGGGCCCCCGATACGCAGTATTTT. Translating it yields CASSWLAGGAPDTQYF. The V call is TRBV4-1, the J call TRBJ2-3, with 11 nucleotides matching TRBD2. Germline CDR1 reads MGHRA; CDR2 reads YSYEKL. Trimming cost V 5 bases and J 6 bases; bases outside gene matches: 10. The CDR3 sequence is 16 residues long.

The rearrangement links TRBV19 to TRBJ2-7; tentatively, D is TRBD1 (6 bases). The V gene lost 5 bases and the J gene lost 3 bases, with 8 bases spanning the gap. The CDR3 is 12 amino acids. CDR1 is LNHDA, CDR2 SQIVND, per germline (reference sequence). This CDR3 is CASSADSYEQYF. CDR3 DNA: TGTGCCAGTAGTGCGGACAGCTACGAGCAGTACTTC. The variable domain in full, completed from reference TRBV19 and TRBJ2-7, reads DGGITQSPKYLFRKEGQNVTLSCEQNLNHDAMYWYRQDPGQGLRLIYYSQIVNDFQKGDIAEGYSVSREKKESFPLTVTSAQKNPTAFYLCASSADSYEQYFGPGTRLTVT.

CDR3 amino acids: CASSPTFRGRASSNEQFF. CDR3 sequence (DNA): TGCGCCAGCAGCCCCACCTTTCGCGGGAGGGCCTCTAGCAATGAGCAGTTCTTC. The chain uses TRBV4-1 and TRBJ2-1; 9 bases fit TRBD2. Germline CDR1 reads MGHRA; CDR2 reads YSYEKL. The trim removed 4 bases at V and 6 bases at J, leaving 16 bases unmatched. The CDR3 has 18 amino acids.

CDR3 in amino acids: CASSSPWAGGADTQYF. Written as DNA, the CDR3 is TGTGCCAGCAGCTCCCCTTGGGCGGGAGGAGCAGATACGCAGTATTTT. This chain links TRBV5-4 with TRBJ2-3, with 8 bases that match TRBD2. The V and J ends lost 3 bases and 4 bases, in that order; junction bases with no gene match: 10. The CDR3 totals 16 residues. Germline CDR1 and CDR2: SGHNT and YYREEE (reference sequence).

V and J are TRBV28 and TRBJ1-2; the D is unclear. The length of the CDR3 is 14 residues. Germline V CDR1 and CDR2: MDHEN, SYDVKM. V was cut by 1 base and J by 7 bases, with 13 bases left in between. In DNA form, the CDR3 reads TGTGCCAGCAGTTTATCTTATAAAGCCCCTGGCTACACCTTC. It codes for CASSLSYKAPGYTF.

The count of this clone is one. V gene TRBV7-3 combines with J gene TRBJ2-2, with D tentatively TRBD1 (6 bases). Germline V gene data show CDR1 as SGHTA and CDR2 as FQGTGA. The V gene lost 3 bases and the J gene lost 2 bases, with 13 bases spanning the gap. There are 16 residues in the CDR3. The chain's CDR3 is CASSFQRTDNTGELFF. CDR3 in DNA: TGTGCCAGCAGCTTCCAGCGGACAGATAACACCGGGGAGCTGTTTTTT.

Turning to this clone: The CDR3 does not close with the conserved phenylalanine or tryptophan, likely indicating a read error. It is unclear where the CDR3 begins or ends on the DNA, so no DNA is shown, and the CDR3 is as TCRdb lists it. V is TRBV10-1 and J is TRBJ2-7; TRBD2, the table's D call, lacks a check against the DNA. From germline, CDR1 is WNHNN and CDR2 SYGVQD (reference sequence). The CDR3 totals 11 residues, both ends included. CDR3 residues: CASSEGRRPFC.

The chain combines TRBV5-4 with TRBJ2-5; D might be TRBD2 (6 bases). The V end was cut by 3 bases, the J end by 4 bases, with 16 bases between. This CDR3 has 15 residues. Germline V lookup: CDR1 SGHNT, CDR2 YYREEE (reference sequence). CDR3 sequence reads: CASSSPGTGGETQYF. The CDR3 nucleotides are TGTGCCAGCAGCTCACCTGGCACCGGGGGAGAGACCCAGTACTTC.

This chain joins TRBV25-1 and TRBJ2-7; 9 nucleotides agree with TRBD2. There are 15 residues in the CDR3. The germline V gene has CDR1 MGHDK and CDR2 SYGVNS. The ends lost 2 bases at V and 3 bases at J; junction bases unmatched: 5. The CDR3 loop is CASSEGLASYYEQYF. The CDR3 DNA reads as TGTGCCAGCAGTGAAGGACTAGCGAGCTACTACGAGCAGTACTTC.

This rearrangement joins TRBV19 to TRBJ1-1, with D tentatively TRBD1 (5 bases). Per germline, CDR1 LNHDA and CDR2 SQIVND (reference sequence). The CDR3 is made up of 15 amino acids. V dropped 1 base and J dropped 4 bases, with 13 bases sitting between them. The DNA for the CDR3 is TGTGCCAGTAGTATAGTGGCAGGGAAGGCCACTGAAGCTTTCTTT. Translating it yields CASSIVAGKATEAFF.

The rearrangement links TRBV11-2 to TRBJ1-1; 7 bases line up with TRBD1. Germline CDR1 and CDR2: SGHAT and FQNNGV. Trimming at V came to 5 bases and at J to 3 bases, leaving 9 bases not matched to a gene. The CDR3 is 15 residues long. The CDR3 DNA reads TGTGCCAGCAGCCGCGACAGGGAACGGTACACTGAAGCTTTCTTT. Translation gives CASSRDRERYTEAFF.

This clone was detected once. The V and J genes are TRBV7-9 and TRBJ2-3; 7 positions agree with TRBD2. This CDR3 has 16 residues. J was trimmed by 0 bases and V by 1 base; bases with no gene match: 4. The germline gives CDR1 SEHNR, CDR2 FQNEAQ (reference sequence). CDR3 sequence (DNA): TGTGCCAGCAGCTTAGAGGGTAGCGGGAGCACAGATACGCAGTATTTT. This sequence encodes CASSLEGSGSTDTQYF.

The CDR3 coding sequence is TGTGCCAGCAGCTTAGGTTCAGCGGCCAAAAACATTCAGTACTTC. Its translation: CASSLGSAAKNIQYF. The chain combines TRBV13 with TRBJ2-4, with D unresolved. In germline, CDR1 is PRHDT, CDR2 FYEKMQ (reference sequence). The CDR3 length is 15 residues. V was cut by 0 bases and J by 1 base, with 7 bases left in between.

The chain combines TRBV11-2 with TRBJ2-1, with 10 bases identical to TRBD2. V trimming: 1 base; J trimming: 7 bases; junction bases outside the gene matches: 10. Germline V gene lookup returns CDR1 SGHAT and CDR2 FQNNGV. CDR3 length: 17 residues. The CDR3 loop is CASSLVGRASGRNEQFF. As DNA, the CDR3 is TGTGCCAGCAGCTTAGTTGGTCGGGCTAGCGGGAGAAATGAGCAGTTCTTC. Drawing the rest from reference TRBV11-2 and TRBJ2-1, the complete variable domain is EAGVAQSPRYKIIEKRQSVAFWCNPISGHATLYWYQQILGQGPKLLIQFQNNGVVDDSQLPKDRFSAERLKGVDSTLKIQPAKLEDSAVYLCASSLVGRASGRNEQFFGPGTRLTVL.

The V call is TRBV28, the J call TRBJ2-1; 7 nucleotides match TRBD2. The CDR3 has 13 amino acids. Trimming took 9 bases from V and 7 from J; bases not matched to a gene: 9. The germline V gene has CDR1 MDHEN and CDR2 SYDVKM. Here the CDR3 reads CASGWGEGNEQFF. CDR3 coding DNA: TGTGCCAGTGGATGGGGGGAGGGGAATGAGCAGTTCTTC.

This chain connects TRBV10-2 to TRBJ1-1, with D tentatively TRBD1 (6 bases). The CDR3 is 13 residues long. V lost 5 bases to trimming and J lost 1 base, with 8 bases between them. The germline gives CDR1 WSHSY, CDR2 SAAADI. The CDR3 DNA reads TGCGCCAGCAGTAGGGGACAGAACACTGAAGCTTTCTTT. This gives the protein CASSRGQNTEAFF.

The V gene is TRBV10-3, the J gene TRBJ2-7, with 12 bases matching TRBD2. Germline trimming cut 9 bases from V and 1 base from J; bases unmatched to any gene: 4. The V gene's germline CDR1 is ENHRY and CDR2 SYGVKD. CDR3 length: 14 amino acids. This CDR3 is CAIGLAGWSYEQYF. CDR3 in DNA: TGTGCCATAGGACTAGCGGGATGGTCCTACGAGCAGTACTTC.

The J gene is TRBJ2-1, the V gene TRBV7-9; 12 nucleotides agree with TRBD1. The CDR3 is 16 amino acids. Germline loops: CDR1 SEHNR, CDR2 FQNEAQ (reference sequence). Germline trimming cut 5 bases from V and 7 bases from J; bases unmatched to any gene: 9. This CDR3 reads CASSPGTGGSLNEQFF. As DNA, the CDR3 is TGTGCCAGCAGCCCGGGGACAGGGGGCTCTTTGAATGAGCAGTTCTTC. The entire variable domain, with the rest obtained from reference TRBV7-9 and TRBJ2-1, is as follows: DTGVSQNPRHKITKRGQNVTFRCDPISEHNRLYWYRQTLGQGPEFLTYFQNEAQLEKSRLLSDRFSAERPKGSFSTLEIQRTEQGDSAMYLCASSPGTGGSLNEQFFGPGTRLTVL.

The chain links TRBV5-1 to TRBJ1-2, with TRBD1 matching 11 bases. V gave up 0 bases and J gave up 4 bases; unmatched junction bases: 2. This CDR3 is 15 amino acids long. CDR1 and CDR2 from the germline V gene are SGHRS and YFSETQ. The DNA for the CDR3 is TGCGCCAGCAGCTTGGACGGACAGGGGGCCTATGGCTACACCTTC. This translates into CASSLDGQGAYGYTF.

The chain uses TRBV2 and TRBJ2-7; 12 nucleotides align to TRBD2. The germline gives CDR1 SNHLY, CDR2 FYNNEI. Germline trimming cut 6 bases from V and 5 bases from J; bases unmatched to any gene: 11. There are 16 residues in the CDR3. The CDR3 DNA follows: TGTGCCAGCAGGGTGGCCGGGACTAGCGGGTTCAACGAGCAGTACTTC. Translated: CASRVAGTSGFNEQYF. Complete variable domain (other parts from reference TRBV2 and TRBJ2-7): EPEVTQTPSHQVTQMGQEVILRCVPISNHLYFYWYRQILGQKVEFLVSFYNNEISEKSEIFDDQFSVERPDGSNFTLKIRSTKLEDSAMYFCASRVAGTSGFNEQYFGPGTRLTVT.

The CDR3 DNA sequence: TGTGCCAGCAGCCCCGTCGGACACTCAACGAATGGCTACACCTTC. Protein sequence: CASSPVGHSTNGYTF. The chain has TRBV6-1 and TRBJ1-2, with D tentatively TRBD1 (5 bases). V dropped 6 bases and J dropped 6 bases, with 20 bases sitting between them. CDR1 is MNHNS, CDR2 SASEGT, per germline. The CDR3 is made up of 15 amino acids.

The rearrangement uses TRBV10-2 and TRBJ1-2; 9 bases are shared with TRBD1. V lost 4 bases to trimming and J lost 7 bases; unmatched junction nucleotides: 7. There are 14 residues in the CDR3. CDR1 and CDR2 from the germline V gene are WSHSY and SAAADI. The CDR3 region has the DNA TGCGCCAGCAGTGCATACAGGGGGCGGACTGGCTACACCTTC. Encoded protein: CASSAYRGRTGYTF.

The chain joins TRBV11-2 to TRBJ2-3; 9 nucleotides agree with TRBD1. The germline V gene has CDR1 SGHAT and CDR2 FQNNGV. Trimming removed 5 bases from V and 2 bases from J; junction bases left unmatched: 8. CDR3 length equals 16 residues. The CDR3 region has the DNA TGTGCCAGCAGCCCCCAAGGGACAGGGCTCACAGATACGCAGTATTTT. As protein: CASSPQGTGLTDTQYF.